These 6 T cell receptor beta chains share one sample of origin, sequenced in a study of T cell repertoires in cytomegalovirus infection (dated by TCRdb to between 2018 and 2020). Sequencing was performed on an Illumina HiSeq 1500. TCRdb reanalyzed the raw reads on its own, using fastp at Q25 for trimming and MiXCR for clone calling, and kept in-frame beta chains. Records with the same CDR3 protein are collapsed into one entry carrying the most frequent genes and DNA. The sample contains just under 300,000 distinct CDR3 sequences, approximately 8.9% of them found a single time. The top ten constitute approximately 2.3% of the sample. Source material: PBMCs. Source of these receptors: a human donor in good health (CMV status not recorded). Some clones in this sample may be carry-over from other donors' samples.

This clonotype was found a few times. The V gene is TRBV28, the J gene TRBJ2-3; D possibly corresponds to TRBD2 (6 bases). V shed 2 bases and J shed 3 bases, with 12 bases lying between them. The CDR3 sequence is 15 residues long. From germline, CDR1 is MDHEN and CDR2 SYDVKM. The CDR3 here is CASSLAGLETDTQYF. DNA for the CDR3: TGTGCCAGCAGTTTAGCGGGGTTAGAGACAGATACGCAGTATTTT.

The genes are TRBV20-1 and TRBJ1-5; unclear D gene. CDR1 is DFQATT and CDR2 is SNEGSKA in the germline V gene (reference sequence). CDR3 length: 13 amino acids. Between the trimmed V and J ends, which lost 0 bases and 4 bases, there was a span of 7 bases. The CDR3 sequence: CSARDEVNQPQHF. In nucleotides, the CDR3 is TGCAGTGCTAGAGATGAGGTGAATCAGCCCCAGCATTTT.

This clonotype has at least ten counts. CDR3 residues: CASSQVSARGNEQFF. The CDR3 DNA sequence: TGTGCCAGCAGCCAAGTGTCGGCCCGGGGGAATGAGCAGTTCTTC. V usage is TRBV3-1 and J usage is TRBJ2-1; weak D call: TRBD2 (6 bases). Trimming removed 1 base from V and 7 bases from J, with 14 bases in between. The CDR3 contains 15 residues. Germline-derived CDR1 and CDR2 are LGHDT and YNNKEL (reference sequence).

This clonotype appeared a few times. V usage is TRBV15 and J usage is TRBJ2-2, with D possibly TRBD2 on 5 matching bases. Germline CDR1 reads LNHNV; CDR2 reads YYDKDF (reference sequence). The V end lost 0 bases, the J end lost 0 bases, and 8 bases lay between the germline ends. The CDR3 has 16 amino acids. CDR3 amino acids: CATSRDVGANTGELFF. Written as DNA, the CDR3 is TGTGCCACCAGCAGAGATGTCGGGGCGAACACCGGGGAGCTGTTTTTT.

This clonotype was seen many times. V is TRBV28 and J is TRBJ1-1, with no clear D. Germline V gene lookup returns CDR1 MDHEN and CDR2 SYDVKM. The CDR3 length is 14 residues. Trimming removed 7 bases at V and 6 bases at J, with 18 bases between. In DNA, the CDR3 is TGTGCCAGCAACCCAGAGGGTAGTAATTCTGAAGCTTTCTTT. Translating gives CASNPEGSNSEAFF.

This clonotype was seen a handful of times. V gene TRBV4-2 combines with J gene TRBJ2-5; weak D call: TRBD2 (6 bases). Germline CDR1 and CDR2: LGHNA and YNFKEQ. There are 14 residues in the CDR3. V dropped 1 base and J dropped 4 bases, with 10 bases sitting between them. The CDR3 here is CASSQGEAGETQYF. The DNA of the CDR3 is TGTGCCAGCAGCCAAGGGGAGGCGGGAGAGACCCAGTACTTC.